This T cell receptor beta chain was sequenced during a study of T cells in Graves' hyperthyroidism and ophthalmopathy. This CDR3 has 11 amino acids. Trimming stripped 3 bases from V and 11 bases from J, with 11 bases between. Per germline, CDR1 GTSNPN and CDR2 SVGIG (reference sequence). Broader study findings: Blood also carried most thyroid clonotypes expanded above 0.001.

TCR beta CDR3 regions were amplified from RNA transcripts. The TCR CDR3 was amplified in a first-round RT-PCR using the HTBI primer set. MiXCR, run by TCRdb on the multiplex PCR reads, gives a single entry per CDR3 protein. Found here are hundreds of thousands of distinct CDR3 sequences, roughly 15% of them singletons; the top ten hold about 13%. Uncontrolled infections, other autoimmune diseases, pregnancy or lactation led to exclusion of patients. This clonotype has at least ten counts. Its antigen is still unknown. Sequencing was done on a sample of blood. The source of this sequence is a man between 18 and 35 years old with Graves' ophthalmopathy. This chain links TRBV30 with TRBJ1-5; D remains ambiguous. CDR3 in amino acids: CAWRTFGSQHF. The CDR3 nucleotides are TGTGCCTGGAGGACATTTGGGTCCCAGCATTTT.